The T cell receptor (beta chain) described here comes from a study of Graves' ophthalmopathy and Graves' hyperthyroidism. Trimming took 4 bases from V and 2 from J; bases not matched to a gene: 7. This CDR3 region has 15 residues. CDR1 and CDR2 (germline): ENHRY, SYGVKD. The study amplified TCR beta CDR3 regions using RNA transcripts. HTBI primers were used in a first-round RT-PCR, which preceded a second-round multiplex PCR. TCRdb independently ran MiXCR on the multiplex PCR reads; one entry per CDR3 protein. The sample carries about 400,000 distinct CDR3 sequences, around 21% recorded once. New diagnoses, under 2 months' duration, and ages 18 to 65 characterized the hyperthyroidism patients. Clinical symptoms, serum thyroxine, TRAb, thyroid ultrasound and orbital computed tomography formed the basis of diagnosis. The authors isolated PBMCs from about 10 ml of fresh peripheral blood.

The sequenced sample was peripheral blood. The rearrangement links TRBV10-3 to TRBJ2-7, with 8 bases matching TRBD1. This receptor was obtained from a woman aged 18-35 years with stable Graves' hyperthyroidism. DNA of the CDR3: TGTGCCATCAGTGGTGGACAGGGTACGACCTACGAGCAGTACTTC. Translation: CAISGGQGTTYEQYF.